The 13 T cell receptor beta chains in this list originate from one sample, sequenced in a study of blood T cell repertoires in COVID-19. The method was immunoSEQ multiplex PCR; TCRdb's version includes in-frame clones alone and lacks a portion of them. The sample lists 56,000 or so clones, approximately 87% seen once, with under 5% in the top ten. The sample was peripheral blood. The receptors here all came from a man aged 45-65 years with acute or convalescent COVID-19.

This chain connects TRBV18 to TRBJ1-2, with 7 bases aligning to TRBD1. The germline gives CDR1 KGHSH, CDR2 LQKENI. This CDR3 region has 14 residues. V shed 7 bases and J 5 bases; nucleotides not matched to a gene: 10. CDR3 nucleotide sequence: TGTGCCAGCTACCAACCGGGACAGAGTTATGGCTACACCTTC. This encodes CASYQPGQSYGYTF.

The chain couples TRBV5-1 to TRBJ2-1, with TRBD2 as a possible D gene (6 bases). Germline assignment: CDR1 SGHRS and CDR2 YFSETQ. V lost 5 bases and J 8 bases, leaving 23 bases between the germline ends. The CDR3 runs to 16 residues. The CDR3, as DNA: TGCGCCAGCAGACCTCACCAGAACGGGGGAGGAGATGAGCAGTTCTTC. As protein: CASRPHQNGGGDEQFF.

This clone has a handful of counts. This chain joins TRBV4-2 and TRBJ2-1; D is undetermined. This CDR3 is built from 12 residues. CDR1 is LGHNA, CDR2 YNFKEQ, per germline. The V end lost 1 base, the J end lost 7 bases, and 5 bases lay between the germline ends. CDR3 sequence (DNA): TGTGCCAGCAGCCAAGGCGGAAATGAGCAGTTCTTC. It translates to CASSQGGNEQFF.

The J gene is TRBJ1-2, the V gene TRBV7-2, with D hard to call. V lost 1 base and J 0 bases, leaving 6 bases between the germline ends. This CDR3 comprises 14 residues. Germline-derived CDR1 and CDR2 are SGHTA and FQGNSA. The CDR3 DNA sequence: TGTGCCAGCAGCTTAGGAGGTTCTAACTATGGCTACACCTTC. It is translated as CASSLGGSNYGYTF.

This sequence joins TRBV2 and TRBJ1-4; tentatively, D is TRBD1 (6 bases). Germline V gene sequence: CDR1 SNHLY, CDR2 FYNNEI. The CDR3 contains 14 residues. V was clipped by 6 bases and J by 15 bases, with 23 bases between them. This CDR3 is CASSPGTPLIKVFF. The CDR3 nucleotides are TGTGCCAGCAGCCCCGGGACACCCCTGATTAAGGTGTTTTTT.

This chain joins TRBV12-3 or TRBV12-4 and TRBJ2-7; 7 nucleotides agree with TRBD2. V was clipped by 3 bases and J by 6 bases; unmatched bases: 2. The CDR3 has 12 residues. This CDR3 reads CASSLGGPEQYF. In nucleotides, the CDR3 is TGTGCCAGCAGTTTGGGAGGGCCCGAGCAGTACTTC.

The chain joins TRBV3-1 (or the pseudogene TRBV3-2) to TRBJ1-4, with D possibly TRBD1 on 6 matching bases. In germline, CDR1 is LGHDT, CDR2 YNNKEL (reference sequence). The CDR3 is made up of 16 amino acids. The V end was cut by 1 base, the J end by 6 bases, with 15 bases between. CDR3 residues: CASSQVRQGRDEKLFF. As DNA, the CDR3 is TGTGCCAGCAGCCAAGTCAGGCAGGGGAGGGATGAAAAACTGTTTTTT.

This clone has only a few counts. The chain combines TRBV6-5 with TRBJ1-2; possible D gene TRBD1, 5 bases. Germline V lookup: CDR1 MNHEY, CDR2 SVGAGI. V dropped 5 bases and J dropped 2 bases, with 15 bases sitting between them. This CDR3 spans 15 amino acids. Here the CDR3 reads CASSNLGGSNYGYTF. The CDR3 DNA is TGTGCCAGCAGTAACCTGGGGGGGTCCAACTATGGCTACACCTTC.

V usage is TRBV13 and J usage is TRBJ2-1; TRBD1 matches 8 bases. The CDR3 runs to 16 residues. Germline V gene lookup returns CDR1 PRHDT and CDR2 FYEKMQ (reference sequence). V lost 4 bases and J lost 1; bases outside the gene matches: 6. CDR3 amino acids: CASSSPDRDSYNEQFF. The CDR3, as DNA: TGTGCCAGCAGCTCCCCGGACAGGGATTCCTACAATGAGCAGTTCTTC. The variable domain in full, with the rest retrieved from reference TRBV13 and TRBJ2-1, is AAGVIQSPRHLIKEKRETATLKCYPIPRHDTVYWYQQGPGQDPQFLISFYEKMQSDKGSIPDRFSAQQFSDYHSELNMSSLELGDSALYFCASSSPDRDSYNEQFFGPGTRLTVL.

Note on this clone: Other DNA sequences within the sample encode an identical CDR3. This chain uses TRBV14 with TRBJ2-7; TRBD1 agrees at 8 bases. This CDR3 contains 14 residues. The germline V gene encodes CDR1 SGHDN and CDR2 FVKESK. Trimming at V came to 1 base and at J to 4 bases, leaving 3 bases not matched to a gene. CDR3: CASSQGQGPYEQYF. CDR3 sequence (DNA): TGTGCCAGCAGCCAAGGACAGGGGCCTTACGAGCAGTACTTC. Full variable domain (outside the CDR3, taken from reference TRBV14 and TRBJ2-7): EAGVTQFPSHSVIEKGQTVTLRCDPISGHDNLYWYRRVMGKEIKFLLHFVKESKQDESGMPNNRFLAERTGGTYSTLKVQPAELEDSGVYFCASSQGQGPYEQYFGPGTRLTVT.

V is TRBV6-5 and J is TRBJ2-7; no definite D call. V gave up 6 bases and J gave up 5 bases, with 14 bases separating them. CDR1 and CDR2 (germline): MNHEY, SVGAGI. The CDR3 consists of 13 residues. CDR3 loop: CASSRRSVDEQYF. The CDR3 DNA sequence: TGTGCCAGCAGCCGCCGGTCCGTCGACGAGCAGTACTTC.

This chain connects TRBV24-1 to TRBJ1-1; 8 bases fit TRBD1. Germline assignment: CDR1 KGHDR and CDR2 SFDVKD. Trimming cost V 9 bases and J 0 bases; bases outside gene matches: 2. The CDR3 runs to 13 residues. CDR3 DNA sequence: TGTGCCACCCGGGGACAGGTGAACACTGAAGCTTTCTTT. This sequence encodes CATRGQVNTEAFF.

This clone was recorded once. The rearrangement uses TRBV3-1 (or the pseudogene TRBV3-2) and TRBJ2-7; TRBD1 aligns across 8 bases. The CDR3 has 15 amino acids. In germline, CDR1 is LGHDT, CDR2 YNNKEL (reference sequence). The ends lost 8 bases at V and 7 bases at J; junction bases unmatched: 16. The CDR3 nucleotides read TGTGCCAGCTCCCAGGGTAGCAGGGGGCTAGGAGAGCAGTACTTC. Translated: CASSQGSRGLGEQYF.